These 25 T cell receptor beta chains share one sample of origin, sequenced in a study of shared clonotypes between healthy human individuals. Sequencing used immunoSEQ multiplex PCR; TCRdb keeps in-frame clones, though not all of them. The sample consists of 900,000 to 1,200,000 clones, 75% to 85% of them appearing once. Sequencing was done on a sample of memory CD4+ T cells from PBMCs. The subset denotes: CD45RA-negative fraction. The receptors derive from a man aged 18 to 35 in good health. Some clones in this sample may be carry-over from other donors' samples.

This chain connects TRBV6-6 to TRBJ2-6; D gene uncertain. This CDR3 region has 13 residues. The germline CDR1 and CDR2 sequences are MNHNY and SVGAGI (reference sequence). The V gene lost 7 bases and the J gene lost 11 bases, with 15 bases spanning the gap. DNA of the CDR3: TGTGCCAGCACCTCGAGCGTGTATGACGTCCTGACTTTC. Translating gives CASTSSVYDVLTF.

V is TRBV7-2 and J is TRBJ1-5; 9 positions match TRBD1. J gave up 5 bases and V 5 bases, and 1 base lay outside the gene matches. The CDR3 is 13 residues long. Germline loops: CDR1 SGHTA, CDR2 FQGNSA. CDR3 bases: TGTGCCAGCAGCCGACAGGGGGATCAGCCCCAGCATTTT. This gives the protein CASSRQGDQPQHF.

As concerns this clone: The same CDR3 arises from other DNA sequences in this sample as well. This chain uses TRBV30 with TRBJ1-3; no clear D. Trimming took 0 bases from V and 2 from J, leaving 2 bases between them. Looked up from germline, CDR1 is GTSNPN and CDR2 is SVGIG (reference sequence). The CDR3 runs 12 residues. CDR3 residues: CAWSVTGNTIYF. DNA for the CDR3: TGTGCCTGGAGTGTGACTGGAAACACCATATATTTT.

This rearrangement joins TRBV29-1 to TRBJ2-5; no firm D call. Germline lookup yields CDR1 SQVTM and CDR2 ANQGSEA. V lost 6 bases and J 5 bases, leaving 16 bases between the germline ends. This CDR3 has 13 amino acids. For the CDR3, the DNA is TGCAGCGTAGACATGGCTAAGAGGGAGACCCAGTACTTC. Its protein product is CSVDMAKRETQYF.

The chain recombines TRBV9 with TRBJ2-7; D is unresolved. Trimming shortened V by 4 bases and J by 0 bases, and 14 bases separated the two germline ends. Germline V gene sequence: CDR1 SGDLS, CDR2 YYNGEE. The CDR3 length is 15 residues. CDR3 residues: CASSPTTSDSYEQYF. CDR3 DNA sequence: TGTGCCAGCAGCCCCACGACCAGCGACTCCTACGAGCAGTACTTC.

The J gene is TRBJ2-2, the V gene TRBV5-1; 9 bases are shared with TRBD1. Germline lookup yields CDR1 SGHRS and CDR2 YFSETQ. Losses at the gene ends were 6 bases for V and 6 bases for J; bases not matched to a gene: 9. The CDR3 runs to 15 residues. CDR3 amino acids: CASKAGQGSAGELFF. In nucleotides, the CDR3 is TGCGCCAGCAAAGCGGGACAGGGATCGGCCGGGGAGCTGTTTTTT.

The chain combines TRBV21-1 with TRBJ1-5. TRBV21-1 has pseudogene status. The CDR3 contains 13 residues. The CDR3 here is CANPRGGSKPQHF. The CDR3 DNA sequence: TGTGCCAACCCCCGCGGTGGGAGTAAGCCCCAGCATTTT.

The CDR3 loop is CASSPQGNQPQHF. The CDR3 bases are TGTGCCAGCAGCCCTCAGGGGAATCAGCCCCAGCATTTT. V gene TRBV28 combines with J gene TRBJ1-5; D perhaps matches TRBD1 (6 bases). Germline loops: CDR1 MDHEN, CDR2 SYDVKM. The CDR3 covers 13 residues. Trimming removed 6 bases at V and 4 bases at J, with 10 bases between. The full variable domain, its missing parts supplied by reference TRBV28 and TRBJ1-5, is DVKVTQSSRYLVKRTGEKVFLECVQDMDHENMFWYRQDPGLGLRLIYFSYDVKMKEKGDIPEGYSVSREKKERFSLILESASTNQTSMYLCASSPQGNQPQHFGDGTRLSIL.

Points on this clone: The sample has other DNA sequences that encode this CDR3 too. This chain joins TRBV28 and TRBJ2-7, with D perhaps TRBD2 (6 bases). CDR1 MDHEN and CDR2 SYDVKM come from the germline V gene. This CDR3 has 13 residues. The V and J ends lost 7 bases and 2 bases respectively, with 12 bases between them. For the CDR3, the DNA is TGTGCCAGCACTGGCGGGACCACCTACGAGCAGTACTTC. This gives the protein CASTGGTTYEQYF.

Of note for this clone: A single base is all that separates this from a far larger clone, so a read error is likely. The rearrangement joins TRBV2 to TRBJ1-2, with D perhaps TRBD1 (6 bases). The CDR3 sequence is 13 residues long. CDR1 is SNHLY and CDR2 is FYNNEI in the germline V gene. V was trimmed by 5 bases and J by 2 bases, leaving 9 bases between them. The CDR3 here is CASSYDRNYGYTF. CDR3 coding DNA: TGTGCCAGCAGTTATGACAGGAACTATGGCTACACCTTC.

The gene calls are TRBV7-9 and TRBJ2-1; D is uncertain. CDR3 length: 17 residues. Germline CDR1 is SEHNR and CDR2 is FQNEAQ (reference sequence). Trimming left V 1 base short and J 4 bases short, with 17 bases between. CDR3 in DNA: TGTGCCAGCAGCTTAGAAGGGTTCTCTCCCACTTACAATGAGCAGTTCTTC. Amino acids: CASSLEGFSPTYNEQFF.

This chain uses TRBV10-3 with TRBJ2-3; D unclear. The CDR3 contains 12 residues. Germline-derived CDR1 and CDR2 are ENHRY and SYGVKD. V lost 8 bases, J lost 2 bases, and 8 bases lay in between. CDR3 sequence: CAIAANTDTQYF. CDR3 coding DNA: TGTGCCATCGCAGCTAACACAGATACGCAGTATTTT.

The chain links TRBV5-5 to TRBJ2-2; D unclear. The germline V gene encodes CDR1 SGHKS and CDR2 YYEKEE (reference sequence). V was pared by 2 bases and J by 1 base, with 9 bases between. The CDR3 is 15 residues long. CDR3 nucleotide sequence: TGTGCCAGCAGCTTTCAACAGAAGAACACCGGGGAGCTGTTTTTT. Residues: CASSFQQKNTGELFF.

This clone appeared once. This chain joins TRBV10-3 and TRBJ2-2; TRBD1 matches at 8 bases. Germline CDR1 is ENHRY and CDR2 is SYGVKD. V was pared by 6 bases and J by 3 bases, with 9 bases of the junction left unmatched. This CDR3 region has 16 residues. Written as DNA, the CDR3 is TGTGCCATCAGGACAGGGGTAGCTAGGGACACCGGGGAGCTGTTTTTT. Encoded protein: CAIRTGVARDTGELFF.

V usage is TRBV28 and J usage is TRBJ1-5; 9 bases fit TRBD1. Trimming removed 6 bases from V and 2 bases from J; junction bases left unmatched: 8. The length of the CDR3 is 16 residues. Germline V gene data show CDR1 as MDHEN and CDR2 as SYDVKM. The CDR3 is CASSPTWDRGNQPQHF. The CDR3 nucleotides are TGTGCCAGCAGCCCAACGTGGGACAGGGGCAATCAGCCCCAGCATTTT.

This rearrangement joins TRBV27 to TRBJ2-2; weak D call: TRBD1 (5 bases). The CDR3 runs 14 residues. Germline V gives CDR1 MNHEY, CDR2 SMNVEV (reference sequence). V lost 5 bases and J lost 4, with 11 bases in between. CDR3 nucleotide sequence: TGTGCCAGCAGTCTGCTAGGGGCCACCGGGGAGCTGTTTTTT. Amino acids: CASSLLGATGELFF.

This chain joins TRBV10-1 and TRBJ2-2; TRBD2 matches at 9 bases. The CDR3 totals 17 residues. The germline V gene has CDR1 WNHNN and CDR2 SYGVQD (reference sequence). With 3 bases clipped from V and 7 bases from J, the junction kept 12 bases outside the gene matches. The CDR3 region is CASSEGGRGRFDGELFF. The CDR3 bases are TGCGCCAGCAGTGAAGGCGGGAGGGGAAGGTTCGACGGGGAGCTGTTTTTT.

V is TRBV28 and J is TRBJ2-1, with 14 bases identical to TRBD2. From germline, CDR1 is MDHEN and CDR2 SYDVKM. The J segment lost 0 bases and the V segment lost 6 bases, leaving 13 bases of the junction unmatched. The CDR3 is made up of 20 amino acids. CDR3 protein: CASRKFLDGTSGSSYNEQFF. The CDR3 bases are TGTGCCAGCAGAAAATTTTTGGATGGGACTAGCGGGAGCTCCTACAATGAGCAGTTCTTC.

The chain combines TRBV6-5 with TRBJ2-7; perhaps TRBD2 as D (6 bases). V was pared by 8 bases and J by 1 base, with 12 bases between. Per germline, CDR1 MNHEY and CDR2 SVGAGI. The CDR3 contains 13 residues. The CDR3 loop reads CASWASASYEQYF. In nucleotides, the CDR3 is TGTGCCAGCTGGGCTAGCGCTTCCTACGAGCAGTACTTC.

The chain combines TRBV7-9 with TRBJ2-5, with 7 bases lining up with TRBD2. The germline gives CDR1 SEHNR, CDR2 FQNEAQ (reference sequence). V trimming: 5 bases; J trimming: 5 bases; junction bases outside the gene matches: 14. There are 16 residues in the CDR3. DNA of the CDR3: TGTGCCAGCAGCCAGGGCCAAGCGGGGAGGGTGGAGACCCAGTACTTC. Protein product: CASSQGQAGRVETQYF.

The V gene is TRBV6-1, the J gene TRBJ1-2; D gene ambiguous. Germline CDR1 MNHNS, CDR2 SASEGT. CDR3 size: 15 residues. The V end lost 3 bases, the J end lost 8 bases, and 19 bases lay between the germline ends. DNA of the CDR3: TGTGCCAGCAGTGACCGTCCCTCAAACCCGTTAGGCTACACCTTC. This translates into CASSDRPSNPLGYTF.

This clone occurred once. J is TRBJ1-3 and V is TRBV28; D may be TRBD1 (6 bases). Trimming left V 8 bases short and J 4 bases short, with 15 bases between. The CDR3 sequence is 14 residues long. Germline V gene data show CDR1 as MDHEN and CDR2 as SYDVKM. The CDR3 loop reads CASRGGGAGNTIYF. In DNA, the CDR3 is TGTGCCAGCCGTGGGGGGGGCGCGGGAAACACCATATATTTT. Complete variable domain (other parts from reference TRBV28 and TRBJ1-3): DVKVTQSSRYLVKRTGEKVFLECVQDMDHENMFWYRQDPGLGLRLIYFSYDVKMKEKGDIPEGYSVSREKKERFSLILESASTNQTSMYLCASRGGGAGNTIYFGEGSWLTVV.

Only one count was recorded for this clone. Given the absence of the conserved phenylalanine or tryptophan at the CDR3 end, a read error is likely. This sequence joins TRBV29-1 and TRBJ1-2; D gene uncertain. The CDR3 has 11 residues. The germline V gene encodes CDR1 SQVTM and CDR2 ANQGSEA. Trimming shortened V by 7 bases and J by 2 bases, and 8 bases separated the two germline ends. DNA of the CDR3: TGCAGCGGGTCCTCAAACTATGGCTACACCCTC. It translates to CSGSSNYGYTL.

The chain uses TRBV11-2 and TRBJ1-3, with D perhaps TRBD1 (5 bases). Germline V gene sequence: CDR1 SGHAT, CDR2 FQNNGV. V lost 3 bases, J lost 3 bases, and 9 bases lay in between. This CDR3 has 14 residues. The CDR3 is CASSFLRGGNTIYF. The CDR3 bases are TGTGCCAGCAGCTTTTTAAGGGGTGGAAACACCATATATTTT.

The gene calls are TRBV1 and TRBJ2-5; TRBD2, the table's D call, lacks a check against the DNA. TRBV1 is tagged as a pseudogene. The CDR3 spans 21 residues. CDR3 in DNA: TGCACCAGCAGCCAACCACGGGAGACTAGCGGGAGGGCGGAGGTTTTGGAGACCCAGTACTTC. Translation: CTSSQPRETSGRAEVLETQYF.